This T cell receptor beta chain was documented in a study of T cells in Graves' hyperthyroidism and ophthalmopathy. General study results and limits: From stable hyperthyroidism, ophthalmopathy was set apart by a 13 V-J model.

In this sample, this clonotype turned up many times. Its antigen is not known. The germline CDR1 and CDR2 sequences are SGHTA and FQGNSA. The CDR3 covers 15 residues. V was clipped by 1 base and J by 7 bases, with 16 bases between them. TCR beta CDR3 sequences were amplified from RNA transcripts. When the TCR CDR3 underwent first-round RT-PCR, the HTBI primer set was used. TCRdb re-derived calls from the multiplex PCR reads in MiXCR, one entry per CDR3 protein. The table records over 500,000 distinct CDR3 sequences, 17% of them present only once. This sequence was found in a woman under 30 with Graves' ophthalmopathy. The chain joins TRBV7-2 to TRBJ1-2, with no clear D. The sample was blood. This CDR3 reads CASSLVPLSLGGYTF. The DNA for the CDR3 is TGTGCCAGCAGCTTAGTCCCCCTGTCGCTGGGTGGCTACACCTTC.